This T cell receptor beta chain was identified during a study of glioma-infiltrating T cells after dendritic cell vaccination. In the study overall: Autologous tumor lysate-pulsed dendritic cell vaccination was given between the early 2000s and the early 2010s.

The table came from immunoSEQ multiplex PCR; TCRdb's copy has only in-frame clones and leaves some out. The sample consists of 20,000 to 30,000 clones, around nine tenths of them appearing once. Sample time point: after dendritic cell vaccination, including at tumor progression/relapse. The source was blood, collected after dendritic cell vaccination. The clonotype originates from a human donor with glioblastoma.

The CDR3 spells CASSHLLAGGQNEQFF. DNA for the CDR3: TGTGCCAGCAGCCACCTACTAGCGGGGGGGCAAAATGAGCAGTTCTTC. This chain uses TRBV7-9 with TRBJ2-1; 13 positions agree with TRBD2. The CDR3 is 16 residues long. The junction had 8 bases not matched to a gene; V was cut back by 5 bases and J by 7 bases. CDR1 and CDR2 (germline): SEHNR, FQNEAQ (reference sequence).